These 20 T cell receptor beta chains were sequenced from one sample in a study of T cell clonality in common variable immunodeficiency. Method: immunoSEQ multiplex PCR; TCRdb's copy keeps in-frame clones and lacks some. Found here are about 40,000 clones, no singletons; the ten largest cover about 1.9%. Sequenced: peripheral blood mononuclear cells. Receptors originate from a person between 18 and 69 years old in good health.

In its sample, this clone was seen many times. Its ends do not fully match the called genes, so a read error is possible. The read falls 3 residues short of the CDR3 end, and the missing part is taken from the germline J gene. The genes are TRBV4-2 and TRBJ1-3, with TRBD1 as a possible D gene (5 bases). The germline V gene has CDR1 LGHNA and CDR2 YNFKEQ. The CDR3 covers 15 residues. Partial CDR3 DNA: TGCGCCAGCAGCCAAGCCCAGGGTGCTGGAAACACC. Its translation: CASSQAQGAGNT. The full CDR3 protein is CASSQAQGAGNTIYF.

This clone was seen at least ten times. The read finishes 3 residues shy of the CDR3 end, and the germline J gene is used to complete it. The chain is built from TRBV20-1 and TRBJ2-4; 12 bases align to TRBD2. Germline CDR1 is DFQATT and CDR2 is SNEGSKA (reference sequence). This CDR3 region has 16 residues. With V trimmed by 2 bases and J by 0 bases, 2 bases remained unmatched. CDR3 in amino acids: CSARLAGGLAKNIQYF. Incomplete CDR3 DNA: TGCAGTGCTAGACTAGCGGGGGGGTTAGCCAAAAACATT.

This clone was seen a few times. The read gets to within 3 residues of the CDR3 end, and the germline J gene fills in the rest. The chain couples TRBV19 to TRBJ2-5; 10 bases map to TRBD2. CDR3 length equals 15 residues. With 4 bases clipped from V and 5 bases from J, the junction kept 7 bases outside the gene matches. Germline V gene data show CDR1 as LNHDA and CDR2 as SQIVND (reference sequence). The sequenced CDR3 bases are TGTGCCAGTAGTAACAGCGGGGGGGCCGGCGAGACC. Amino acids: CASSNSGGAGET. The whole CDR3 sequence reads CASSNSGGAGETQYF.

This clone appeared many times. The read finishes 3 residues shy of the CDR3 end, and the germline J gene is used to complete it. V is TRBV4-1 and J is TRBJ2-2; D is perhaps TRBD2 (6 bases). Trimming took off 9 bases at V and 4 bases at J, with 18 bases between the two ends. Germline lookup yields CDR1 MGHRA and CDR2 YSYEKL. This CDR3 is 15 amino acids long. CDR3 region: CASHDGRGGTGELFF. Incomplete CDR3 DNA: TGCGCCAGTCACGACGGTAGGGGAGGCACCGGGGAG.

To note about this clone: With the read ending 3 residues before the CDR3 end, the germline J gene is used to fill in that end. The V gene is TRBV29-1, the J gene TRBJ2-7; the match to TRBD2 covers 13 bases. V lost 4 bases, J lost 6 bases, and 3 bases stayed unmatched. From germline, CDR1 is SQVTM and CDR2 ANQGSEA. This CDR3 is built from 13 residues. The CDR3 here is CSVAGTSGIEQYF. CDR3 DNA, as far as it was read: TGCAGCGTTGCCGGGACTAGCGGGATCGAG.

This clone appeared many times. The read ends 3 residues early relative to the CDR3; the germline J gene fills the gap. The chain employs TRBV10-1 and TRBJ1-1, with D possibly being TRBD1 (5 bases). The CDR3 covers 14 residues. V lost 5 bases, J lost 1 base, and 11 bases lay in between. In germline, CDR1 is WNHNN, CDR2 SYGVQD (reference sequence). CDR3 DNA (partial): TGCGCCAGCAGTTCCATCCAGGGGAACACTGAA. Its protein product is CASSSIQGNTE. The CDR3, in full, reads CASSSIQGNTEAFF.

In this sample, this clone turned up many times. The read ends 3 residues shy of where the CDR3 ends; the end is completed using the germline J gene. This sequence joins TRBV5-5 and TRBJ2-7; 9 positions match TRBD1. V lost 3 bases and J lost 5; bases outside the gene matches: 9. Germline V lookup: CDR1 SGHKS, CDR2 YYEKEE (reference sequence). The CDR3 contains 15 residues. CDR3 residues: CASSYSGTGLHEQYF. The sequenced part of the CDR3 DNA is TGTGCCAGCAGCTACTCCGGGACAGGGTTGCACGAG. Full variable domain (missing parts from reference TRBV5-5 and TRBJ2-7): DAGVTQSPTHLIKTRGQQVTLRCSPISGHKSVSWYQQVLGQGPQFIFQYYEKEERGRGNFPDRFSARQFPNYSSELNVNALLLGDSALYLCASSYSGTGLHEQYFGPGTRLTVT.

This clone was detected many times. The CDR3 protein is CSVEISGSSYEQYF. The CDR3 DNA, read in part, is TGCAGCGTTGAGATTAGCGGGAGCTCCTACGAG. The chain links TRBV29-1 to TRBJ2-7, with 9 nucleotides matching TRBD2. The sequenced fragment ends 3 residues before the CDR3 boundary, so the rest is inferred from the germline J gene. The CDR3 contains 14 residues. The trim removed 3 bases at V and 0 bases at J, leaving 3 bases unmatched. Looked up from germline, CDR1 is SQVTM and CDR2 is ANQGSEA.

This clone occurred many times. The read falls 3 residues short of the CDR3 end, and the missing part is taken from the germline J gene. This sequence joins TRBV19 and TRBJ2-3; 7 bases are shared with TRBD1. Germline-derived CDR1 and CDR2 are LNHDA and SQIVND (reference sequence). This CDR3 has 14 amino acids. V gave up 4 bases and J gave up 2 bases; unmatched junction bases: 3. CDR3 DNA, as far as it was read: TGTGCCAGTAGTAACCAGGGGGTCACAGATACG. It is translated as CASSNQGVTDT. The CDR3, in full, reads CASSNQGVTDTQYF.

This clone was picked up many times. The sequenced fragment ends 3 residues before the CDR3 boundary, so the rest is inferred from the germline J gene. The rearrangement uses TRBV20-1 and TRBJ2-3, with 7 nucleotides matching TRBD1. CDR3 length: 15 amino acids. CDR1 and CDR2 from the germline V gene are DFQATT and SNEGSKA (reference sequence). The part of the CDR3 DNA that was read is TGCAGTGCTAGAGATGTAGGACAGGCAAATCAGCCG. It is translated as CSARDVGQANQP. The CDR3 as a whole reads CSARDVGQANQPQYF.

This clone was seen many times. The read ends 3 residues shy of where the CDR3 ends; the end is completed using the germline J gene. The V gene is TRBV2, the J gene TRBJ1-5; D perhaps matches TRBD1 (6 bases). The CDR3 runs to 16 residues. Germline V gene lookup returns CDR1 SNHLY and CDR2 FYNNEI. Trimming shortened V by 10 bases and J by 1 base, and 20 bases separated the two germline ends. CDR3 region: CAKGGGGRGSNQPQHF. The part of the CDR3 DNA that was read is TGTGCCAAGGGTGGCGGGGGGCGAGGGAGCAATCAGCCC.

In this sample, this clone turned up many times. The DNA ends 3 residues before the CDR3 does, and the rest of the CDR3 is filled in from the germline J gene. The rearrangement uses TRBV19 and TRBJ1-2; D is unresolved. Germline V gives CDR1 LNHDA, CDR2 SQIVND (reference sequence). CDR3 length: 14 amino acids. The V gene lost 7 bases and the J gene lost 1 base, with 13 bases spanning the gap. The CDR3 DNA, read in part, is TGTGCCAGTACCACTTCCTCTCTTAACTATGGC. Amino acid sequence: CASTTSSLNYG. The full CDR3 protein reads CASTTSSLNYGYTF.

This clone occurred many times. Incomplete CDR3 DNA: TGTGCCAGTAGTATAGGGGCAGGGAACTATGGC. It is translated as CASSIGAGNYG. The CDR3 in its entirety is CASSIGAGNYGYTF. The chain couples TRBV19 to TRBJ1-2, with a possible D match to TRBD1 (5 bases). Read coverage stops 3 residues before the CDR3 terminus; the germline J gene supplies the remainder. V dropped 1 base and J dropped 2 bases, with 8 bases sitting between them. Germline V gene sequence: CDR1 LNHDA, CDR2 SQIVND (reference sequence). This CDR3 spans 14 amino acids.

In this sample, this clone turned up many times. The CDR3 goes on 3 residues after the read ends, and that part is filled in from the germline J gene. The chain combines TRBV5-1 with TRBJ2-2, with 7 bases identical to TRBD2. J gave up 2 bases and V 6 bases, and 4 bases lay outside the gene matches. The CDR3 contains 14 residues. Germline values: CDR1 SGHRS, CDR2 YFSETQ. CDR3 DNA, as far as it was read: TGCGCCAGCAAAGCTAGCGGAAACACCGGGGAG. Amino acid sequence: CASKASGNTGE. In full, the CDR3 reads CASKASGNTGELFF. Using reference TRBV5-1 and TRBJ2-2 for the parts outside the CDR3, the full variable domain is KAGVTQTPRYLIKTRGQQVTLSCSPISGHRSVSWYQQTPGQGLQFLFEYFSETQRNKGNFPGRFSGRQFSNSRSEMNVSTLELGDSALYLCASKASGNTGELFFGEGSRLTVL.

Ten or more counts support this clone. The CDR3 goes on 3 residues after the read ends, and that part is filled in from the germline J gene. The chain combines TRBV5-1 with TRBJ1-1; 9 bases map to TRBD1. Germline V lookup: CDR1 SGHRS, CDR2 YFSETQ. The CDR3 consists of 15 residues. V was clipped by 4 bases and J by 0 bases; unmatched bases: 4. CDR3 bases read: TGCGCCAGCAGCCTGGGACAGGGATTGAACACTGAA. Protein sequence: CASSLGQGLNTE. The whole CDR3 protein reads CASSLGQGLNTEAFF.

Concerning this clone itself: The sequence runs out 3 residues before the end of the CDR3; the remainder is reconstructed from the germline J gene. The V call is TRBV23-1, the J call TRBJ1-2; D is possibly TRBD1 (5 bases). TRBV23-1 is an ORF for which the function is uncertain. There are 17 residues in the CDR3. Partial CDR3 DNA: TGCGCCAGCAATTATAGGGGCCCCAGCCTAAGCACAGATACC. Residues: CASNYRGPSLSTDT. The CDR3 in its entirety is CASNYRGPSLSTDTYTF.

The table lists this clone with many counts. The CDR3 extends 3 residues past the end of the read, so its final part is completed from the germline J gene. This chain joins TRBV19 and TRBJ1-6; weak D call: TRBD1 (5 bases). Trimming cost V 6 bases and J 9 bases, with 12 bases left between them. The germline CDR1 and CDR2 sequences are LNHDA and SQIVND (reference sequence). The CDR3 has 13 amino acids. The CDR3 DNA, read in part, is TGTGCCAGTAGACAGGATGCTAGTTCACCC. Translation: CASRQDASSP. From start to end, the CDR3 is CASRQDASSPLHF. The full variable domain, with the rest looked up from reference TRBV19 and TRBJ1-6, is DGGITQSPKYLFRKEGQNVTLSCEQNLNHDAMYWYRQDPGQGLRLIYYSQIVNDFQKGDIAEGYSVSREKKESFPLTVTSAQKNPTAFYLCASRQDASSPLHFGNGTRLTVT.

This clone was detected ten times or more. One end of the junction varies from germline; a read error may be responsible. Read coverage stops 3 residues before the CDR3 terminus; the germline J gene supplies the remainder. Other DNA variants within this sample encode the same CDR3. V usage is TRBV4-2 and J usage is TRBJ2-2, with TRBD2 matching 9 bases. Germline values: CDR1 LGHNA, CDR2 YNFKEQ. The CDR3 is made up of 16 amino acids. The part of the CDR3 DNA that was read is TGCGCCAGCAGCCAAGGGCTAGCGGGGAACACCGGAGAG. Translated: CASSQGLAGNTGE. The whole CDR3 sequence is CASSQGLAGNTGELFF.

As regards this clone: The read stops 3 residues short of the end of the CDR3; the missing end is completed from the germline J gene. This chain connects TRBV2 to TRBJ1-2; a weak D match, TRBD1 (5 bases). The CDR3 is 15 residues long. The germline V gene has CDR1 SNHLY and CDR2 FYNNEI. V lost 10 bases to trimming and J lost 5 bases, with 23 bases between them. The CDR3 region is CATSRDSQDGYGYTF. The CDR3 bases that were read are TGTGCCACTTCACGGGACTCCCAGGATGGGTATGGC. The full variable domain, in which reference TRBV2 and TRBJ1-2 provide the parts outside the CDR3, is EPEVTQTPSHQVTQMGQEVILRCVPISNHLYFYWYRQILGQKVEFLVSFYNNEISEKSEIFDDQFSVERPDGSNFTLKIRSTKLEDSAMYFCATSRDSQDGYGYTFGSGTRLTVV.

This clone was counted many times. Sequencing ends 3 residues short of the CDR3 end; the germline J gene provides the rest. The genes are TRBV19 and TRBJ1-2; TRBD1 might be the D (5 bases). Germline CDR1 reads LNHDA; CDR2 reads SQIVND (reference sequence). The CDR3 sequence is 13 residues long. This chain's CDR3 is CASSPRAGKAYTF. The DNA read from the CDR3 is TGTGCCAGTAGCCCTAGGGCAGGGAAGGCC.